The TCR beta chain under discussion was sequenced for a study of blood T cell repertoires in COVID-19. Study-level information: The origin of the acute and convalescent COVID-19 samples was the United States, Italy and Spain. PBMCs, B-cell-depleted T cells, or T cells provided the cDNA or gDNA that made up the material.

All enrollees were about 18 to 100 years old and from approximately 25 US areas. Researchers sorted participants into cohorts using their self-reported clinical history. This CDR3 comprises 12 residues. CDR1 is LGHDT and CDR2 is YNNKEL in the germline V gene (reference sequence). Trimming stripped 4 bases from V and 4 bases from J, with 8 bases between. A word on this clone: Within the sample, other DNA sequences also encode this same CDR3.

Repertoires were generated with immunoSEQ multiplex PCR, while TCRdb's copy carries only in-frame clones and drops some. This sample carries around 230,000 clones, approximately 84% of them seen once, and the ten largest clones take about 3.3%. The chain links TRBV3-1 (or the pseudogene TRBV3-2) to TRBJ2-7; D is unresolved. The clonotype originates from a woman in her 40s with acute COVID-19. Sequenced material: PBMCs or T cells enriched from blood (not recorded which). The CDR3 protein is CASSPTGYEQYF. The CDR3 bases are TGTGCCAGCAGCCCGACTGGTTACGAGCAGTACTTC.